A selection of T cell receptor beta chains follows, all from one sample in a study of graft-versus-host responses after intestinal transplantation. Sequenced by immunoSEQ multiplex PCR; TCRdb stores in-frame clones only, minus some. The table has 96,000 or so clones, 80% to 95% seen once. For these receptors, no antigen is known. Source: unstimulated CD4+ T cells sorted from spleen or lymph node cells, taken before intestinal transplant. The receptors were sampled from a human donor who received an intestinal transplant. CDR3s include the opening cysteine and the closing phenylalanine or tryptophan. The D gene is left open where the match is weak. Expanded clones get a size class; other rows say once, few or many, or leave the size out.

TRBJ1-2,-,TRBV19,once,CASSISLRTAPYGYTF,TGTGCCAGTAGTATTTCCCTTCGGACAGCCCCGTATGGCTACACCTTC
TRBJ1-6,TRBD1,TRBV7-9,-,CASSARQGGNSPLHF,TGTGCCAGCAGCGCGCGACAGGGGGGGAATTCACCCCTCCACTTT
TRBJ2-3,TRBD2,TRBV28,-,CASTRTSGRGTVTDTQYF,TGTGCCAGCACCAGGACTAGCGGGAGGGGGACTGTCACAGATACGCAGTATTTT
TRBJ1-3,-,TRBV5-1,-,CASSRGPSDTRNTIYF,TGCGCCAGCAGCAGGGGCCCTTCGGACACAAGAAACACCATATATTTT
TRBJ1-1,-,TRBV6-5,-,CASSYRGMTNTEAFF,TGTGCCAGCAGTTACCGAGGAATGACGAACACTGAAGCTTTCTTT
TRBJ1-6,TRBD1,TRBV4-1,-,CASSARLDRGRAYNSPLHF,TGCGCCAGCAGCGCTCGACTGGACAGGGGGCGCGCCTATAATTCACCCCTCCACTTT
TRBJ1-6,TRBD1,TRBV5-1,once,CASARDSGVGSPLHF,TGCGCCAGCGCAAGGGACAGCGGAGTCGGTTCACCCCTCCACTTT
TRBJ2-1,TRBD2,TRBV14,-,CASSQDPLRGWAYNEQFF,TGTGCCAGCAGCCAAGATCCCCTGCGGGGGTGGGCCTACAATGAGCAGTTCTTC
TRBJ1-1,-,TRBV10-3,-,CAIRGRLNTEAFF,TGTGCCATCCGCGGCAGACTGAACACTGAAGCTTTCTTT
TRBJ2-7,-,TRBV6-6,-,CASSYGRSSYEQYF,TGTGCCAGCAGTTACGGCAGGTCTTCCTACGAGCAGTACTTC
TRBJ1-5,TRBD1,TRBV19,-,CASSIRQGKQPQHF,TGTGCCAGTAGTATCAGACAGGGAAAACAGCCCCAGCATTTT
TRBJ1-1,TRBD1,TRBV7-2,few,CASSLSWGPRQGTEAFF,TGTGCCAGCAGCTTAAGTTGGGGGCCGAGACAGGGCACTGAAGCTTTCTTT
TRBJ2-2,-,TRBV28,-,CASSLSRLFGELFF,TGTGCCAGCAGTTTGTCCAGGTTATTCGGGGAGCTGTTTTTT
TRBJ2-1,TRBD2,TRBV28,-,CASSSFSGSVGNEQFF,TGTGCCAGCAGTTCATTTAGCGGGAGCGTGGGCAATGAGCAGTTCTTC
TRBJ1-5,-,TRBV19,-,CASSIVGGNQPQHF,TGTGCCAGTAGTATAGTAGGCGGGAATCAGCCCCAGCATTTT
TRBJ2-7,-,TRBV18,-,CASSPAHEQYF,TGTGCCAGCTCACCGGCCCACGAGCAGTACTTC
TRBJ1-2,-,TRBV6-1,-,CASSEARGTGSSYTF,TGTGCCAGCAGTGAAGCAAGGGGAACGGGTTCGAGCTACACCTTC
TRBJ2-1,-,TRBV27,-,CASSLSYAAEQFF,TGTGCCAGCAGTTTATCTTACGCGGCGGAGCAGTTCTTC
TRBJ2-7,-,TRBV20-1,-,CSAVVGDEQYF,TGCAGTGCTGTTGTAGGGGACGAGCAGTACTTC
TRBJ1-6,TRBD1,TRBV30,-,CAWSLWDRRLNSPLHF,TGTGCCTGGAGTTTATGGGACAGGAGACTAAATTCACCCCTCCACTTT
TRBJ1-3,-,TRBV7-8,-,CASSQQGNTIYF,TGTGCCAGCAGCCAACAGGGAAACACCATATATTTT
TRBJ2-7,TRBD2,TRBV4-1,-,CASSLKGSSGSSYEQYF,TGCGCCAGCAGCCTCAAAGGGTCCAGCGGGAGCTCCTACGAGCAGTACTTC
TRBJ1-5,-,TRBV7-4,-,CASSLVRGVRQPQHF,TGTGCCAGCAGCTTAGTTCGGGGGGTTCGGCAGCCCCAGCATTTT
TRBJ1-1,-,TRBV2,few,CASSWGGWTEAFF,TGTGCCAGCAGTTGGGGGGGGTGGACTGAAGCTTTCTTT
TRBJ1-1,-,TRBV30,-,CAWSVRLNTEAFF,TGTGCCTGGAGTGTACGACTTAACACTGAAGCTTTCTTT
TRBJ2-6,-,TRBV19,-,CASSISSSGANVLTF,TGTGCCAGTAGTATCTCTTCCTCTGGGGCCAACGTCCTGACTTTC
TRBJ1-5,-,TRBV19,-,CASSRRAGDNQPQHF,TGTGCCAGTAGTAGGCGTGCGGGCGATAATCAGCCCCAGCATTTT
TRBJ1-5,TRBD1,TRBV12-5,few,CASGLNRDRYNQPQHF,TGTGCTAGTGGTTTGAACCGGGACAGGTACAATCAGCCCCAGCATTTT
TRBJ2-5,-,TRBV11-3,once,CASSVGTGAPETQYF,TGTGCCAGCAGCGTAGGTACAGGCGCGCCAGAGACCCAGTACTTC
TRBJ2-2,-,TRBV4-3,-,CASSQVLGGGLSGELFF,TGCGCCAGCAGCCAGGTCCTGGGGGGGGGCCTATCCGGGGAGCTGTTTTTT
TRBJ1-6,-,TRBV15,-,CATSRDLKGVNSPLHF,TGTGCCACCAGCAGAGATCTTAAAGGGGTGAATTCACCCCTCCACTTT
TRBJ2-3,TRBD2,TRBV6-5,once,CASTQTSADTQYF,TGTGCCAGCACTCAGACTAGCGCGGATACGCAGTATTTT
TRBJ1-1,TRBD1,TRBV9,-,CASSPRGRHEAFF,TGTGCCAGCAGCCCGAGGGGGCGTCATGAAGCTTTCTTT
TRBJ1-2,TRBD1,TRBV11-3,-,CASSSGQGTGYTF,TGTGCCAGCAGCTCCGGACAGGGGACTGGCTACACCTTC
TRBJ2-7,-,TRBV7-8,-,CASSTPGDEQYF,TGTGCCAGCAGCACGCCCGGGGACGAGCAGTACTTC
TRBJ1-6,TRBD1,TRBV7-9,once,CASSSQGVSNSPLHF,TGTGCCAGCAGCTCGCAGGGGGTATCGAATTCACCCCTCCACTTT
TRBJ2-3,-,TRBV7-2,-,CASSPFTDTQYF,TGTGCCAGCAGCCCCTTCACAGATACGCAGTATTTT
TRBJ2-7,TRBD1,TRBV4-1,-,CASSQDEGQGFYEQYF,TGCGCCAGCAGCCAAGACGAGGGACAGGGGTTCTACGAGCAGTACTTC
TRBJ2-5,TRBD1,TRBV7-7,-,CASSSTGAETQYF,TGTGCCAGCAGCTCGACAGGGGCGGAGACCCAGTACTTC
TRBJ1-2,-,TRBV28,-,CASSLIQGTYGYTF,TGTGCCAGCAGTTTAATCCAGGGGACCTATGGCTACACCTTC
TRBJ2-3,TRBD2,TRBV5-1,-,CASSYLSGGSFSDTQYF,TGCGCCAGCAGCTACCTATCGGGCGGGAGTTTCTCAGATACGCAGTATTTT
TRBJ1-1,-,TRBV30,-,CAWRDSGTWTEAFF,TGTGCCTGGAGGGACAGTGGAACATGGACTGAAGCTTTCTTT
TRBJ2-7,TRBD1,TRBV19,-,CASSMAGTGHHEQYF,TGTGCCAGTAGTATGGCCGGGACAGGGCACCACGAGCAGTACTTC
TRBJ2-1,TRBD2,TRBV19,-,CASARPTSGNNEQFF,TGTGCCAGTGCCAGACCCACTAGCGGGAACAATGAGCAGTTCTTC
TRBJ2-3,-,TRBV20-1,-,CSALSTDTQYF,TGCAGTGCCCTCAGCACAGATACGCAGTATTTT
TRBJ2-3,-,TRBV27,-,CASSPRLVANTQYF,TGTGCCAGCAGTCCCAGGTTGGTGGCGAATACGCAGTATTTT
TRBJ2-3,TRBD2,TRBV2,-,CASNRRHSGGSTDTQYF,TGTGCCAGCAATCGACGCCATAGCGGGGGAAGCACAGATACGCAGTATTTT
TRBJ2-7,-,TRBV5-1,-,CASSPDTSSYEQYF,TGCGCCAGCAGCCCAGACACGAGCTCCTACGAGCAGTACTTC
TRBJ1-2,TRBD1,TRBV6-1,-,CASKIYRGGYGYTF,TGTGCCAGCAAGATATACAGGGGCGGCTATGGCTACACCTTC
TRBJ1-2,-,TRBV19,-,CASSLAGRGYTF,TGTGCCAGTAGTCTGGCAGGAAGAGGCTACACCTTC
TRBJ2-4,TRBD2,TRBV30,-,CAWSSGLAAPGNIQYF,TGTGCCTGGAGTTCGGGACTAGCGGCCCCGGGAAACATTCAGTACTTC
TRBJ2-7,TRBD2,TRBV19,-,CASSPTVGTSLHEQYF,TGTGCCAGTAGTCCGACCGTCGGGACTAGCCTCCACGAGCAGTACTTC
TRBJ2-7,TRBD1,TRBV18,once,CASSPLGTGSYEQYF,TGTGCCAGCTCACCGCTCGGGACAGGGTCCTACGAGCAGTACTTC